The clone carrying this T cell receptor (beta chain) is termed large. The data were obtained in a study of immune characterization of retroperitoneal liposarcoma. MiXCR was run by TCRdb on the PCR reads, yielding one entry per CDR3 protein. The sample records 9,000 to 10,000 distinct CDR3 sequences, roughly a quarter being singletons. This CDR3 contains 16 residues. Germline-derived CDR1 and CDR2 are MNHNS and SASEGT. Trimming took 5 bases from V and 8 from J; bases not matched to a gene: 12. The sequenced sample was tumor tissue. This rearrangement joins TRBV6-1 to TRBJ1-2; TRBD1 matches at 12 bases. The sequence was obtained from a male donor with retroperitoneal liposarcoma. CDR3 bases: TGTGCCAGCAGTTATGGGACAGGGGGCGAAAGGGCCGGCTACACCTTC. It is translated as CASSYGTGGERAGYTF.